The TCR beta chain described here comes from a study of blood T cell repertoires in COVID-19. About the study: PBMCs, B-cell-depleted T cells, or T cells provided the cDNA or gDNA that made up the material.

Profiled with immunoSEQ multiplex PCR; TCRdb holds only in-frame clones, not every one. The repertoire consists of under 250,000 clones, with 85% to 90% occurring once and the leading ten covering around a tenth. Seattle participants joined during active infection and were tracked over time. This TCR derives from a man aged 50 or older with COVID-19, enrolled during active disease. Sequenced sample: peripheral blood.

DNA for the CDR3: TGTGCCAGCGGACTCCCGGGGTTGGGGAGGCAGTACTTC. Residues: CASGLPGLGRQYF. The V call is TRBV28, the J call TRBJ2-7; D may be TRBD2 (5 bases). The CDR3 extends over 13 amino acids. Germline V lookup: CDR1 MDHEN, CDR2 SYDVKM. The V and J ends lost 8 bases and 9 bases respectively, with 20 bases between them.